These T cell receptor beta chains were read from a single sample in a study of post-analysis software for immune sequencing data. Each CDR3 protein is one row after TCRdb ran MiXCR on the PCR reads. The sample has hundreds of thousands of distinct CDR3 sequences; about 50% are singletons. Sequenced: blood. The receptors were sampled from a girl aged 5 to 17 with multiple sclerosis. Each CDR3 is given with its conserved first and last residue. D genes are given only for firm matches. Some rows have no size entry. The others give once, few or many, or a class for an expanded clone.

j_gene	v_gene	d_gene	abundance	len	CDR3aa	CDR3nt
TRBJ1-6	TRBV5-6	NA	NA	16	CASSPREVAVYSPLHF	TGTGCCAGCAGCCCACGGGAGGTTGCGGTTTACTCACCCCTCCACTTT
TRBJ1-1	TRBV29-1	NA	NA	13	CSVTGDIPTEAFF	TGCAGCGTCACGGGGGATATTCCCACTGAAGCTTTCTTT
TRBJ2-1	TRBV20-1	TRBD2	NA	14	CSARVAGVLNEQFF	TGCAGTGCTAGAGTAGCGGGGGTCCTCAATGAGCAGTTCTTC
TRBJ2-1	TRBV9	NA	NA	15	CASSVGPGAHNEQFF	TGTGCCAGCAGCGTAGGGCCGGGGGCCCACAATGAGCAGTTCTTC
TRBJ1-2	TRBV9	NA	NA	14	CASSVESGGYGYTF	TGTGCCAGCAGCGTAGAATCAGGCGGCTATGGCTACACCTTC
TRBJ2-7	TRBV5-1	TRBD2	NA	16	CASSFNPLAATNEQYF	TGCGCCAGCAGCTTCAATCCACTAGCGGCTACGAACGAGCAGTACTTC
TRBJ1-1	TRBV24-1	NA	NA	13	CATISHMNTEAFF	TGTGCCACCATCAGTCACATGAACACTGAAGCTTTCTTT
TRBJ2-3	TRBV6-6	NA	NA	10	CASSFGTQYF	TGTGCCAGCAGTTTCGGTACGCAGTATTTT
TRBJ2-7	TRBV20-1	TRBD2	few	16	CSARGRSSGGSYEQYF	TGCAGTGCTAGAGGGCGATCTAGCGGAGGTTCCTACGAGCAGTACTTC
TRBJ2-7	TRBV25-1	TRBD2	NA	14	CASSQTSGRDEQYF	TGTGCCAGCAGTCAAACTAGCGGGAGAGACGAGCAGTACTTC
TRBJ2-7	TRBV20-1	NA	NA	15	CSARELQQSSYEQYF	TGCAGTGCTAGAGAGTTACAACAGTCCTCCTACGAGCAGTACTTC
TRBJ2-7	TRBV5-1	NA	NA	15	CASSSRQNRADEQYF	TGCGCCAGCAGCTCTAGACAGAACCGAGCCGACGAGCAGTACTTC
TRBJ2-7	TRBV7-9	NA	once	14	CASSPRGYSYEQYF	TGTGCCAGCAGCCCTAGGGGCTACTCCTACGAGCAGTACTTC
TRBJ1-4	TRBV2	NA	NA	14	CASSAGRANEKLFF	TGTGCCAGCTCGGCGGGCAGGGCAAATGAAAAACTGTTTTTT
TRBJ1-5	TRBV15	NA	NA	16	CATSRAHRVGNQPQHF	TGTGCCACCAGCAGAGCCCATCGCGTGGGCAATCAGCCCCAGCATTTT
TRBJ2-7	TRBV30	NA	NA	13	CAWRSGGLYEQYF	TGTGCCTGGAGGAGTGGGGGATTGTACGAGCAGTACTTC
TRBJ2-3	TRBV6-1	TRBD2	NA	12	CASTGLGNTQYF	TGTGCCAGCACGGGACTAGGAAATACGCAGTATTTT
TRBJ1-3	TRBV7-9	NA	NA	11	CASSFQNTIYF	TGTGCCAGCAGCTTTCAAAACACCATATATTTT
TRBJ2-1	TRBV5-1	TRBD2	NA	18	CASSGGLAGGSSYNEQFF	TGCGCCAGCAGCGGGGGACTAGCGGGAGGAAGCTCCTACAATGAGCAGTTCTTC
TRBJ2-1	TRBV12-3/TRBV12-4	NA	few	16	CASSLVASSSYNEQFF	TGTGCCAGCAGTTTAGTTGCGAGCTCTTCCTACAATGAGCAGTTCTTC
TRBJ2-1	TRBV7-2	TRBD1	few	16	CASSRADRGLHNEQFF	TGTGCCAGCAGCCGAGCGGACAGGGGGCTCCACAATGAGCAGTTCTTC
TRBJ2-1	TRBV7-3	NA	NA	15	CASSLRPGAGDEQFF	TGTGCCAGCAGCTTAAGGCCAGGGGCTGGGGATGAGCAGTTCTTC
TRBJ2-7	TRBV5-1	NA	NA	14	CASRKGPTAYEQYF	TGCGCCAGCAGGAAAGGACCGACGGCCTACGAGCAGTACTTC
TRBJ2-7	TRBV6-5	NA	few	14	CAGSYSGGNYEQYF	TGTGCCGGCAGTTACTCGGGCGGGAACTACGAGCAGTACTTC
TRBJ2-4	TRBV12-3/TRBV12-4	TRBD2	NA	15	CASKPGGGVRNIQYF	TGTGCCAGCAAGCCGGGAGGAGGGGTTCGAAACATTCAGTACTTC
TRBJ2-3	TRBV4-1	NA	NA	16	CASSQDGPGSTDTQYF	TGCGCCAGCAGCCAAGATGGGCCGGGGAGCACAGATACGCAGTATTTT
TRBJ1-2	TRBV10-3	NA	NA	14	CATTDLVANYGYTF	TGTGCCACCACCGACCTTGTAGCTAACTATGGCTACACCTTC
TRBJ2-2	TRBV6-5	NA	NA	15	CASSPTTATTGELFF	TGTGCCAGCAGTCCAACGACCGCCACCACCGGGGAGCTGTTTTTT
TRBJ2-5	TRBV4-2	NA	NA	12	CASSQNRETQYF	TGTGCCAGCAGCCAGAACCGGGAGACCCAGTACTTC
TRBJ2-7	TRBV7-2	TRBD2	NA	16	CASSFLQTSRTYEQYF	TGTGCCAGCAGCTTCCTACAGACTAGCCGGACCTACGAGCAGTACTTC
TRBJ2-7	TRBV6-6	TRBD2	NA	14	CASTPGTIWYEQYF	TGTGCCAGCACCCCCGGGACTATTTGGTACGAGCAGTACTTC
TRBJ1-4	TRBV12-3/TRBV12-4	NA	NA	16	CASSFVSGATNEKLFF	TGTGCCAGCAGTTTTGTTTCCGGAGCAACTAATGAAAAACTGTTTTTT
TRBJ2-7	TRBV13	TRBD2	NA	14	CASSRGLANSEQYF	TGTGCCAGCAGCAGAGGACTAGCCAACAGCGAGCAGTACTTC
TRBJ2-7	TRBV5-1	NA	once	16	CASSLVVGTSMWEQYF	TGCGCCAGCAGCTTGGTGGTAGGGACAAGTATGTGGGAGCAGTACTTC
TRBJ1-2	TRBV10-3	TRBD1	NA	14	CAISDPDRVYGYTF	TGTGCCATCAGTGACCCCGACAGGGTGTATGGCTACACCTTC
TRBJ2-7	TRBV7-8	NA	many	15	CASSLPSQGVGEQYF	TGTGCCAGCAGCTTACCCTCCCAGGGAGTGGGGGAGCAGTACTTC
TRBJ1-2	TRBV6-1	NA	NA	13	CASRGTQGYGYTF	TGTGCCAGCAGGGGGACGCAAGGCTATGGCTACACCTTC
TRBJ2-1	TRBV6-6	NA	few	15	CASSSLGSSYNEQFF	TGTGCCAGCAGTTCACTGGGCAGCTCCTACAATGAGCAGTTCTTC
TRBJ2-3	TRBV20-1	TRBD2	NA	16	CSARSRRPLAGGAQYF	TGCAGTGCTAGATCGCGCAGGCCCCTAGCGGGGGGAGCGCAGTATTTT
TRBJ2-3	TRBV5-5	NA	NA	15	CASRPGRSSTDTQYF	TGTGCCAGCAGACCGGGACGGAGCAGCACAGATACGCAGTATTTT
TRBJ2-1	TRBV4-1	NA	few	16	CASSQDDRVSYNEQFF	TGCGCCAGCAGCCAAGACGACCGGGTCTCCTACAATGAGCAGTTCTTC
TRBJ1-2	TRBV12-3/TRBV12-4	NA	few	15	CASSLLGGWGYGYTF	TGTGCCAGCAGCTTACTCGGGGGGTGGGGCTATGGCTACACCTTC
TRBJ1-2	TRBV29-1	NA	NA	12	CSAGLSGYGYTF	TGCAGCGCCGGCCTTTCTGGCTATGGCTACACCTTC
TRBJ1-2	TRBV28	NA	NA	14	CASSFGGGFGGYTF	TGTGCCAGCAGTTTCGGAGGGGGATTTGGTGGCTACACCTTC
TRBJ2-7	TRBV30	NA	NA	14	CAWRTSSGFYEQYF	TGTGCCTGGAGGACCTCTTCGGGGTTCTACGAGCAGTACTTC
TRBJ2-3	TRBV6-1	TRBD1	NA	14	CASSLGQGGDTQYF	TGTGCCAGCAGCCTGGGACAGGGGGGGGATACGCAGTATTTT
TRBJ1-6	TRBV5-1	TRBD1	NA	15	CASSLGTGYNSPLHF	TGCGCCAGCAGCTTGGGGACAGGATATAATTCACCCCTCCACTTT
TRBJ2-7	TRBV9	TRBD2	once	15	CASSVDQAGDDEQYF	TGTGCCAGCAGCGTAGATCAAGCGGGGGACGACGAGCAGTACTTC
TRBJ2-3	TRBV3-1	NA	few	15	CASSQEGPTTDTQYF	TGTGCCAGCAGCCAAGAAGGGCCTACCACAGATACGCAGTATTTT
TRBJ2-7	TRBV5-1	NA	few	14	CASSLDRGEDEQYF	TGCGCCAGCAGCTTGGATAGGGGGGAGGACGAGCAGTACTTC
TRBJ1-5	TRBV20-1	TRBD1	NA	14	CSAGDSSPEGPQHF	TGCAGTGCCGGGGACAGTTCACCGGAGGGGCCCCAGCATTTT
TRBJ2-5	TRBV6-5	NA	few	14	CASSQSYGGETQYF	TGTGCCAGCAGCCAATCATACGGTGGGGAGACCCAGTACTTC
TRBJ2-1	TRBV6-5	TRBD2	once	16	CASSPFSSGSAGEQFF	TGTGCCAGCAGTCCATTCTCTAGCGGGAGCGCGGGTGAGCAGTTCTTC
TRBJ1-5	TRBV5-5	NA	NA	16	CASSAGGVNSNQPQHF	TGTGCCAGCAGCGCCGGGGGGGTGAATAGCAATCAGCCCCAGCATTTT
TRBJ2-5	TRBV5-1	NA	NA	16	CASSPLRGGRQETQYF	TGCGCCAGCAGCCCCTTGAGAGGGGGAAGGCAAGAGACCCAGTACTTC
TRBJ2-1	TRBV6-2/TRBV6-3	TRBD1	NA	18	CASSAHPGTGRAYNEQFF	TGTGCCAGCAGTGCCCACCCGGGGACAGGGAGGGCCTACAATGAGCAGTTCTTC
TRBJ2-7	TRBV7-3	NA	NA	16	CASSLTSGSSPYEQYF	TGTGCCAGCAGCTTAACCAGCGGCTCTAGTCCGTACGAGCAGTACTTC
TRBJ2-5	TRBV6-5	NA	NA	19	CASGYRPHTITVANETQYF	TGTGCCAGCGGTTACCGGCCCCATACCATTACCGTAGCCAACGAGACCCAGTACTTC
TRBJ2-1	TRBV5-1	TRBD2	NA	16	CASSTGLAGGNNEQFF	TGCGCCAGCAGCACGGGACTAGCGGGAGGGAACAATGAGCAGTTCTTC